This entry features one T cell receptor (beta chain) sequence. What it binds is unknown. The length of the CDR3 is 16 residues. CDR1 is SGHRS and CDR2 is YFSETQ in the germline V gene. Trimming removed 0 bases from V and 6 bases from J, with 18 bases in between. Clones were sequenced by immunoSEQ multiplex PCR, and TCRdb holds only the in-frame ones, with some missing. The profile shows thousands of clones, 60% to 80% of them singletons. These data originate in a study of neoadjuvant anti-PD-1 for oral cavity cancer. Points from the study as a whole: Non-responders to neoadjuvant nivolumab had significantly more clonal PBMC T cells than responders.

Sample: PBMCs, taken before nivolumab (anti-PD-1) treatment. The V gene is TRBV5-1, the J gene TRBJ1-2; possible D gene TRBD1, 5 bases. The receptor's source is a person aged 35 to 85 with oral cavity squamous cell carcinoma. CDR3 sequence: CASSLGNGRQGHGYTF. The DNA for the CDR3 is TGCGCCAGCAGCTTGGGGAACGGGAGGCAGGGTCATGGCTACACCTTC.